This TCR beta chain was obtained from a study of T cell responses to AZD1222 COVID-19 vaccine. Study at large: Second doses at about 4 or about 12 weeks were pooled. Regarding the study as a whole: Dominant CD4 TCR responses targeted spike regions 160-218 and 743-854. Vaccination with two AZD1222 doses was followed by a rise in Spike-specific TCR breadth and depth. The peak T cell response came first, and repertoires were sampled only after it.

As to this clone: The antigen is not known.

V was clipped by 3 bases and J by 3 bases, with 12 bases between them. Germline V lookup: CDR1 SNHLY, CDR2 FYNNEI. The CDR3 is 14 amino acids. Profiled with immunoSEQ multiplex PCR; TCRdb holds only in-frame clones, not every one. The table shows some 140,000 clones, with around 90% occurring only once. The sequence was obtained from an adult in good health. Sequenced here: peripheral blood, sampled on day 0 of AZD1222 vaccination. The chain combines TRBV2 with TRBJ2-7; D perhaps matches TRBD2 (6 bases). CDR3 nucleotides: TGTGCCAGCAGTGAGGGGACTCGCGGCTACGAGCAGTACTTC. Amino acid sequence: CASSEGTRGYEQYF.